This is a list of T cell receptor beta chains from one sample in a study of T cell repertoires in cytomegalovirus infection. Each CDR3 protein gets one entry after TCRdb re-called the reads with MiXCR. The repertoire holds 150,000 to 200,000 distinct CDR3 sequences, with over 25% as singletons. The source material was PBMCs. These receptor sequences come from a human donor in good health (CMV status not recorded). Some clones in this sample may be carry-over from other donors' samples. CDR3s include the opening cysteine and the closing phenylalanine or tryptophan. Fields, in order: J gene, V gene, clone size, CDR3 length, D gene, CDR3 DNA, CDR3 protein. A D gene is named only where the DNA matches it firmly. Expanded clones get a size class; other rows say once, few or many, or leave the size out.

TRBJ1-2	TRBV7-9	few	14	NA	TGTGCCAGCAGCTCCACAGGTTTCAACTATGGCTACACCTTC	CASSSTGFNYGYTF
TRBJ2-7	TRBV7-8	many	14	NA	TGTGCCAGCAGCCGCTCCGTCACAGGCTACGAGCAGTACTTC	CASSRSVTGYEQYF
TRBJ1-2	TRBV13	NA	15	NA	TGTGCCAGCAGCTTAGACAATGCAGGGTGGAAAGGCTACACCTTC	CASSLDNAGWKGYTF
TRBJ2-3	TRBV11-2	NA	17	TRBD1	TGTGCCAGCAGCTTAGATGGGACAGGGGCCAGCACAGATACGCAGTATTTT	CASSLDGTGASTDTQYF
TRBJ1-5	TRBV7-2	few	14	NA	TGTGCCAGCAGCCAAGGGGGAGGCAATCAGCCCCAGCATTTT	CASSQGGGNQPQHF
TRBJ1-1	TRBV7-2	few	18	TRBD1	TGTGCCAGCAGCTTTATCAGTCCCGGGACAGGAATGAACACTGAAGCTTTCTTT	CASSFISPGTGMNTEAFF
TRBJ1-1	TRBV7-8	few	14	TRBD1	TGTGCCAGCAGTCACGCAGGGGGGGACACTGAAGCTTTCTTT	CASSHAGGDTEAFF
TRBJ1-2	TRBV4-2	NA	14	NA	TGTGCCAGCAGCCAAGAACACGGAATCTATGGCTACACCTTC	CASSQEHGIYGYTF
TRBJ2-2	TRBV12-3/TRBV12-4	NA	14	TRBD2	TGTGCCAGTGGGACGCGGGGGTACACCGGGGAGCTGTTTTTT	CASGTRGYTGELFF
TRBJ1-2	TRBV7-3	few	13	NA	TGTGCCAGCAGCCCCGGGACGAGCTATGGCTACACCTTC	CASSPGTSYGYTF
TRBJ1-2	TRBV6-1	NA	12	NA	TGTGCCAGCAGCCTACAGGGTACCGGCTACACCTTC	CASSLQGTGYTF
TRBJ1-4	TRBV11-2	few	16	NA	TGTGCCAGCAGCGGACGGACCCCAGGGGAGTATGAAAAACTGTTTTTT	CASSGRTPGEYEKLFF
TRBJ2-6	TRBV18	NA	15	NA	TGTGCCAGCTCACCTTACACCTCTGGGGCCAACGTCCTGACTTTC	CASSPYTSGANVLTF
TRBJ1-4	TRBV11-2	few	15	NA	TGTGCCAGCAGCTTGAGGCGCGACAGAGGGGAAAAACTGTTTTTT	CASSLRRDRGEKLFF
TRBJ2-2	TRBV7-2	many	16	TRBD1	TGTGCCAGCAGCTTAGCTCCCGGGACAGGGTCCGGGGAGCTGTTTTTT	CASSLAPGTGSGELFF
TRBJ2-1	TRBV27	NA	14	NA	TGTGCCAGCAGTCTCTCAGGGGTGGACAATGAGCAGTTCTTC	CASSLSGVDNEQFF
TRBJ1-2	TRBV4-3	few	13	NA	TGCGCCAGCAGCCAAGGAAAAGGAAACGGCTACACCTTC	CASSQGKGNGYTF
TRBJ2-1	TRBV5-1	NA	13	NA	TGCGCCAGCAGCTCACGCCAGGGACTTGAGCAGTTCTTC	CASSSRQGLEQFF
TRBJ1-2	TRBV7-9	many	12	NA	TGTGCCAGCAGCAACGCCGAGCGGGGCTACACCTTC	CASSNAERGYTF
TRBJ1-2	TRBV20-1	NA	16	TRBD1	TGCAGTGCTAGAGATACGTCAGGGGGCGCGAACTATGGCTACACCTTC	CSARDTSGGANYGYTF
TRBJ2-5	TRBV7-2	many	13	NA	TGTGCCAGCAGCTTGGTCAACCAAGAGACCCAGTACTTC	CASSLVNQETQYF
TRBJ2-7	TRBV20-1	few	14	NA	TGCAGTGCTAGTGCCACGGTCAGCTCCTACGAGCAGTACTTC	CSASATVSSYEQYF
TRBJ1-1	TRBV6-5	few	15	NA	TGTGCCAGCAGTTTAACTCACCTCGGGAGCACTGAAGCTTTCTTT	CASSLTHLGSTEAFF
TRBJ2-1	TRBV19	few	16	NA	TGTGCCAGTAGTATACCCCAGGGGGGGGGTTACAATGAGCAGTTCTTC	CASSIPQGGGYNEQFF
TRBJ1-1	TRBV11-2	NA	14	NA	TGTGCCAGCAGCTTCAAGATTGGGGTGACTGAAGCTTTCTTT	CASSFKIGVTEAFF
TRBJ2-3	TRBV7-2	many	16	TRBD1	TGTGCCAGCAGCTCCGGGACAGGGATCGGCACAGATACGCAGTATTTT	CASSSGTGIGTDTQYF